This T cell receptor (beta chain) emerged from a study of CD8 T cells in ankylosing spondylitis. Worth noting for this clonotype: As yet, its antigen is unknown.

The TCR beta libraries were generated through quantitative 5'-RACE incorporating molecular barcodes. TCRdb reprocessed the 5' RACE reads via MiXCR and lists one record per CDR3 protein. This sample has some 700,000 distinct CDR3 sequences; 19% occur once, and the top ten carry around 19%. Findings of the study overall: In the blood and synovial fluid of reactive arthritis, some motif variants had been previously reported. The study looked at matched synovial fluid samples from ankylosing spondylitis patients. Disease-linked clones were reported to be significantly enriched there. The study identified a TCR beta motif of about eight highly homologous variants that appeared characteristic of ankylosing spondylitis blood. Clones that were linked to disease were CD8+ and were relatively rare in peripheral blood.

The CDR3 length is 15 residues. Looked up from germline, CDR1 is DFQATT and CDR2 is SNEGSKA (reference sequence). V was trimmed by 3 bases and J by 0 bases, leaving 14 bases between them. This TCR was sampled from a male donor with ankylosing spondylitis. This sequence joins TRBV20-1 and TRBJ1-2; TRBD1 is a possible D gene (6 bases). Sequenced sample: blood, either unsorted or a sorted T cell fraction (not recorded which). CDR3 region: CSASGLSGANYGYTF. CDR3 in DNA: TGCAGTGCTAGCGGGCTATCAGGGGCTAACTATGGCTACACCTTC.